This T cell receptor (beta chain) was profiled in a study of post-analysis software for immune sequencing data. Study results and limitations: Strong co-clustering by F measure linked samples that shared a preparation batch. Controls showed significantly higher normalized Chao1 diversity than did multiple sclerosis patients.

In its sample, this clonotype was seen a few times. Its antigen is currently unknown. Presence of unique molecular identifiers characterized the TCR beta cDNA libraries. Starting from approximately 0.95 to 9.8 million T cells, the study yielded 460,000 or so cDNA molecules. TCRdb passed the PCR reads through MiXCR, listing each CDR3 protein once. Among about 620,000 distinct CDR3 sequences listed, roughly 46% were seen once. Sequencing input: blood. This sequence originates from a girl aged 5 to 17 with multiple sclerosis.

The CDR3 protein is CSARSNVWVGHQNTEAFF. CDR3 coding DNA: TGCAGTGCTAGAAGCAATGTCTGGGTGGGACACCAGAACACTGAAGCTTTCTTT. The chain combines TRBV20-1 with TRBJ1-1; perhaps TRBD1 as D (6 bases). V was pared by 2 bases and J by 1 base, with 23 bases between. Germline CDR1 and CDR2: DFQATT and SNEGSKA (reference sequence). The CDR3 length is 18 residues.